The 18 T cell receptor beta chains in this list originate from one sample, sequenced in a study of CD8+CD57+ T cells in acquired aplastic anemia. TCR beta VDJ combinations and CDR3 sequences were profiled from genomic DNA. MiXCR, run by TCRdb on the reads, gives a single entry per CDR3 protein. Among 150,000 to 200,000 distinct CDR3 sequences listed, 64% were seen once. Sequenced input: sorted CD4+, CD8+, or CD8+CD57+ T cells (not recorded which) from PBMCs. Source of these receptors: a human donor with severe aplastic anemia or a healthy control (not recorded which).

The chain joins TRBV24-1 to TRBJ2-3; no reliable D call. The V and J ends lost 4 bases and 4 bases respectively, with 2 bases between them. Germline values: CDR1 KGHDR, CDR2 SFDVKD. CDR3 length equals 11 residues. The CDR3 region has the DNA TGTGCCACCAGTGAGGCAGATACGCAGTATTTT. Residues: CATSEADTQYF.

J is TRBJ1-3 and V is TRBV7-6; tentatively, D is TRBD1 (5 bases). This CDR3 region has 15 residues. The germline V gene has CDR1 SGHVS and CDR2 FNYEAQ. The V end was cut by 4 bases, the J end by 4 bases, with 14 bases between. CDR3 sequence reads: CASSSSDRGGNTIYF. CDR3 bases: TGTGCCAGCAGCTCAAGCGATCGGGGGGGAAACACCATATATTTT.

This clonotype was seen only a few times. This may be a read error, as it is one base from a much larger clone. V is TRBV29-1 and J is TRBJ1-2; 11 positions agree with TRBD1. CDR3 size: 15 residues. Looked up from germline, CDR1 is SQVTM and CDR2 is ANQGSEA. With 4 bases clipped from V and 3 bases from J, the junction kept 7 bases outside the gene matches. The DNA for the CDR3 is TGCAGCGTTGGGGGGGGGACAGGGGGGGACTATGGCTACACCTTC. It is translated as CSVGGGTGGDYGYTF.

This chain links TRBV7-4 with TRBJ1-6; D is uncertain. Germline CDR1 is SGHVT and CDR2 is SQSDAQ. Trimming stripped 6 bases from V and 3 bases from J, with 15 bases between. The CDR3 length is 16 residues. For the CDR3, the DNA is TGTGCCAGCAGTTTATCGCAGGCCCTCTATAATTCACCCCTCCACTTT. It translates to CASSLSQALYNSPLHF.

The genes are TRBV12-3 or TRBV12-4 and TRBJ2-2; D unclear. V gave up 5 bases and J gave up 12 bases, with 10 bases separating them. The CDR3 covers 11 residues. CDR3 coding DNA: TGTGCCAGCAGTGATTTCTGGCAGCTGTTTTTT. Translated: CASSDFWQLFF.

This clonotype was counted a single time. V and J are TRBV4-3 and TRBJ2-3; D is undetermined. V lost 2 bases and J lost 0, with 9 bases in between. The CDR3 sequence is 15 residues long. The germline V gene encodes CDR1 LGHNA and CDR2 YSLEER. The CDR3 region has the DNA TGCGCCAGCAGCCAAAGATGGGCTAGCACAGATACGCAGTATTTT. As protein: CASSQRWASTDTQYF.

This clonotype was picked up one time. V is TRBV10-3 and J is TRBJ1-2; possible D gene TRBD1, 5 bases. The germline V and J ends were trimmed by 3 bases and 5 bases, with 10 bases remaining between them. Germline CDR1 reads ENHRY; CDR2 reads SYGVKD. The CDR3 has 13 amino acids. DNA of the CDR3: TGTGCCATCAGTGATGAGGGGTTTTATGGCTACACCTTC. Its protein is CAISDEGFYGYTF.

This chain joins TRBV7-3 and TRBJ1-1; D may be TRBD1 (5 bases). The CDR3 covers 14 residues. The germline V gene encodes CDR1 SGHTA and CDR2 FQGTGA. The V end lost 5 bases, the J end lost 8 bases, and 18 bases lay between the germline ends. CDR3 sequence (DNA): TGTGCCAGCAGCCAGGGCCCAATGAGTTCGGAAGCTTTCTTT. Its translation: CASSQGPMSSEAFF.

The chain joins TRBV7-3 to TRBJ2-7; D remains ambiguous. The V end lost 4 bases, the J end lost 3 bases, and 10 bases lay between the germline ends. The CDR3 runs 13 residues. Germline loops: CDR1 SGHTA, CDR2 FQGTGA. Here the CDR3 DNA reads TGTGCCAGCAGCTCCCTCGACGGCTACGAGCAGTACTTC. The encoded protein is CASSSLDGYEQYF.

The gene calls are TRBV6-6 and TRBJ1-2; D is unresolved. Trimming removed 4 bases at V and 3 bases at J, with 12 bases between. The CDR3 contains 14 residues. Germline V gives CDR1 MNHNY, CDR2 SVGAGI (reference sequence). The CDR3 nucleotides read TGTGCCAGCAGTTTAGTCACGGCATACTATGGCTACACCTTC. As protein: CASSLVTAYYGYTF.

Notes on this clonotype: This may come from a read error, since a much larger clone is one base off. V and J are TRBV27 and TRBJ2-7, with D possibly matching TRBD1 (6 bases). The CDR3 runs to 12 residues. The germline CDR1 and CDR2 sequences are MNHEY and SMNVEV (reference sequence). V lost 8 bases and J 5 bases, leaving 13 bases between the germline ends. DNA for the CDR3: TGTGCCAGCGGGATACAGGGCCACGAGCAGTACTTC. This codes for CASGIQGHEQYF.

This clonotype appeared a single time. Written as DNA, the CDR3 is TGTGCCAGTAGTATAAGGGGGTACAATGAGCAGTTCTTC. It codes for CASSIRGYNEQFF. The chain uses TRBV19 and TRBJ2-1, with D tentatively TRBD1 (6 bases). The germline CDR1 and CDR2 sequences are LNHDA and SQIVND (reference sequence). The V gene lost 2 bases and the J gene lost 4 bases, with 6 bases spanning the gap. The CDR3 has 13 residues.

This clonotype has ten or more counts. This chain uses TRBV5-8 with TRBJ1-1, with a weak D call TRBD1 (6 bases). Trimming pared 2 bases from V and 4 bases from J, leaving 9 bases between. The CDR3 contains 13 residues. The germline V gene encodes CDR1 SGHTS and CDR2 YDEGEE. The CDR3 spells CASSFGGLTEAFF. The CDR3 DNA reads TGTGCCAGCAGCTTTGGGGGGCTCACTGAAGCTTTCTTT.

This clonotype turned up a few times. A read error may explain this, as a much larger clone is one base away. The gene calls are TRBV6-5 and TRBJ1-1; D is uncertain. Germline lookup yields CDR1 MNHEY and CDR2 SVGAGI. The CDR3 sequence is 12 residues long. CDR3 sequence (DNA): TGTGCCAGCAGTTCAGGCGGCGCTGAAGCTCTCTTT. This gives the protein CASSSGGAEALF.

In its sample, this clonotype was seen many times. The rearrangement links TRBV12-3 or TRBV12-4 to TRBJ2-2, with unresolved D. The V and J ends lost 5 bases and 10 bases respectively, with 14 bases between them. The length of the CDR3 is 13 residues. This CDR3 is CASSPRLTLELFF. The CDR3 DNA reads as TGTGCCAGCAGTCCCCGACTGACTCTGGAGCTGTTTTTT.

In this sample, this clonotype turned up a few times. The chain is built from TRBV6-2 or TRBV6-3 and TRBJ1-2, with D possibly matching TRBD1 (6 bases). Trimming took off 7 bases at V and 7 bases at J, with 19 bases between the two ends. Germline V CDR1 and CDR2: MNHEY, SVGEGT. There are 14 residues in the CDR3. The CDR3: CASNYGQFIGGYTF. The DNA of the CDR3 is TGTGCCAGCAACTATGGACAGTTCATTGGTGGCTACACCTTC.

The rearrangement joins TRBV3-1 to TRBJ2-7, with D possibly being TRBD1 (6 bases). This CDR3 contains 13 residues. V was clipped by 2 bases and J by 5 bases, with 10 bases between them. Germline V CDR1 and CDR2: LGHDT, YNNKEL (reference sequence). The CDR3: CASSQYRVDEQYF. As DNA, the CDR3 is TGTGCCAGCAGCCAATACAGGGTGGACGAGCAGTACTTC.

This rearrangement joins TRBV7-9 to TRBJ1-5, with D possibly being TRBD1 (6 bases). Germline V CDR1 and CDR2: SEHNR, FQNEAQ (reference sequence). V shed 6 bases and J shed 6 bases, with 12 bases lying between them. The CDR3 has 13 amino acids. CDR3 in amino acids: CASSGGGGQPQHF. DNA for the CDR3: TGTGCCAGCAGTGGGGGCGGGGGTCAGCCCCAGCATTTT.